This T cell receptor beta chain was profiled in a study of blood T cells in healthy people across ages. Whole-study results and caveats: It was held that the diversity estimates obtained from one million T cells were underestimates.

With respect to this clonotype: What it recognizes is unknown.

The germline V and J ends were trimmed by 5 bases and 8 bases, with 13 bases remaining between them. Germline CDR1 reads SGHTA; CDR2 reads FQGNSA. The CDR3 is 14 amino acids. A second PCR, run for roughly 6 to 11 cycles, used a sample-barcoded 5' primer plus a J-beta primer mix. TCRdb re-called the 5' RACE reads through MiXCR, storing one row per CDR3 protein. This table has 800,000 to 1,000,000 distinct CDR3 sequences, roughly 50% appearing once. Total RNA, at least 5 micrograms per sample, came from PBMCs. The genes are TRBV7-2 and TRBJ2-6; no definite D call. Sequenced material: blood. The receptor was isolated from a man aged 25-40 years in good health. The CDR3 spells CASSAPFRTNVLTF. The CDR3 bases are TGTGCCAGCAGCGCACCCTTTAGGACCAACGTCCTGACTTTC.